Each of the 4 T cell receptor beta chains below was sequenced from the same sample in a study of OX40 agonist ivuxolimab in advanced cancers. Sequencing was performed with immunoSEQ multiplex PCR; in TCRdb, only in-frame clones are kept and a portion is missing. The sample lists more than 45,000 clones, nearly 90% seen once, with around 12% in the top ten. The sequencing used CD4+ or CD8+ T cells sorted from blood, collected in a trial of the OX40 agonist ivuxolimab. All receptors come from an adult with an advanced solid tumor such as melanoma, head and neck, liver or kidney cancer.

The CDR3 bases are TGTGCCAGCAGTTTCCCAAGGACTACACTCCACGAGCAGTACTTC. Its translation: CASSFPRTTLHEQYF. The genes are TRBV28 and TRBJ2-7, with D maybe TRBD2 (6 bases). This CDR3 is built from 15 residues. CDR1 MDHEN and CDR2 SYDVKM come from the germline V gene. Between the trimmed V and J ends, which lost 3 bases and 5 bases, there was a span of 17 bases.

CDR3 sequence: CASTPLGGGETFF. The DNA of the CDR3 is TGTGCCAGCACTCCTTTAGGGGGCGGGGAGACTTTCTTT. The rearrangement uses TRBV28 and TRBJ1-1; 7 nucleotides align to TRBD1. Germline V gene lookup returns CDR1 MDHEN and CDR2 SYDVKM. After removal of 7 bases from V and 12 bases from J, the junction contained 14 bases not matched to a gene. The CDR3 totals 13 residues.

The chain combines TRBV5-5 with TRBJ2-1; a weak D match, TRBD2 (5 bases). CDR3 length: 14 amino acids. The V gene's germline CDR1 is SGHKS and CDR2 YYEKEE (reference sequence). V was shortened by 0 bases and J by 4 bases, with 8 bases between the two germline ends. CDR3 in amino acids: CASSLGTGYNEQFF. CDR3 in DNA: TGTGCCAGCAGCTTGGGGACTGGATACAATGAGCAGTTCTTC.

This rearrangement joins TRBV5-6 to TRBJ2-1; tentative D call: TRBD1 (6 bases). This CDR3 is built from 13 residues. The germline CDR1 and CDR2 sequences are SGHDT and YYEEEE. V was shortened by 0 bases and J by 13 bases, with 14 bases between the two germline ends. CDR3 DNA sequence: TGTGCCAGCAGCTTGGCAAACAGGGCGCCCCAGTTCTTC. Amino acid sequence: CASSLANRAPQFF.